These 5 T cell receptor beta chains were all obtained from the same sample, sequenced in a study of beta chain features in type 1 diabetes. Of the isolated RNA, all was reverse transcribed, and so the sequenced material was expressed TCRB transcripts. TCRdb keeps only in-frame clones here, not all; method: immunoSEQ multiplex PCR. The table includes 160,000 or so clones, approximately 10% detected once. The sample was central memory CD4+ T cells from blood. The receptors were gathered from a man younger than 30 in good health.

This clone was observed a few times. A much more abundant neighbour one base away suggests this may be a read error. J is TRBJ2-3 and V is TRBV14, with TRBD2 identical over 14 bases. There are 18 residues in the CDR3. From germline, CDR1 is SGHDN and CDR2 FVKESK. The CDR3 protein is CPSSPRLAGGNRTDTQYF. The CDR3, as DNA: TGTCCCAGCAGCCCCCGACTAGCGGGGGGGAACCGCACAGATACGCAGTATTTT. Variable domain in full (rest from reference TRBV14 and TRBJ2-3): EAGVTQFPSHSVIEKGQTVTLRCDPISGHDNLYWYRRVMGKEIKFLLHFVKESKQDESGMPNNRFLAERTGGTYSTLKVQPAELEDSGVYFCPSSPRLAGGNRTDTQYFGPGTRLTVL.

Points on this clone: This CDR3 is also generated by other DNA sequences in the sample. V usage is TRBV4-1 and J usage is TRBJ2-5; D may match TRBD1 or TRBD2 (6 bases each). The CDR3 spans 15 residues. Germline CDR1 and CDR2: MGHRA and YSYEKL. V dropped 0 bases and J dropped 5 bases, with 13 bases sitting between them. This CDR3 reads CASSQEGGGQETQYF. The CDR3 DNA follows: TGCGCCAGCAGCCAAGAAGGAGGGGGTCAGGAGACCCAGTACTTC.

V and J are TRBV18 and TRBJ2-3, with 9 nucleotides matching TRBD1. The CDR3 totals 17 residues. Trimming removed 6 bases from V and 2 bases from J; junction bases left unmatched: 12. CDR1 is KGHSH and CDR2 is LQKENI in the germline V gene. CDR3 sequence: CASSPDDRTGVTDTQYF. In nucleotides, the CDR3 is TGTGCCAGCTCTCCAGATGACCGGACAGGGGTCACAGATACGCAGTATTTT.

This clone appeared a few times. The gene calls are TRBV7-2 and TRBJ1-2, with TRBD1 matching over 7 bases. Losses at the gene ends were 5 bases for V and 4 bases for J; bases not matched to a gene: 16. The CDR3 length is 17 residues. The V gene's germline CDR1 is SGHTA and CDR2 FQGNSA. The CDR3 loop reads CASSHRTGKGLGYGYTF. The CDR3 nucleotides are TGTGCCAGCAGCCACAGGACAGGAAAGGGGCTAGGCTATGGCTACACCTTC.

A note on this clone: The sample contains more than one DNA sequence encoding this CDR3. The rearrangement uses TRBV10-3 and TRBJ2-1; TRBD2 matches at 7 bases. CDR1 and CDR2 (germline): ENHRY, SYGVKD. The CDR3 length is 14 residues. V lost 5 bases, J lost 9 bases, and 10 bases stayed unmatched. The CDR3 nucleotides are TGTGCCATCAGTCGTGGAGGACCGGGGGGTGAGCAGTTCTTC. Its translation is CAISRGGPGGEQFF.